This T cell receptor (beta chain) stems from a study of blood T cell repertoires in COVID-19. In the study overall: Italy, Spain and the United States were the sources of the convalescent and acute COVID-19 samples. In each case, the material was cDNA or gDNA derived from T cells, B-cell-depleted T cells, or PBMCs.

Authors' methods: From reference gene primer amplification, estimates of nucleated cell counts were derived. Some clones are missing from TCRdb's copy, which holds only in-frame ones; the method was immunoSEQ multiplex PCR. That table gives V, J and clone size, and the DNA gave D and trimming. The profile covers 210,000 or so clones, with 83% appearing a single time and around 1.3% taken by the ten largest. Patients of the Seattle cohort, enrolled during active infection, were followed longitudinally. Material: peripheral blood. The source of this sequence is a woman in her 30s with COVID-19, enrolled during active disease.

The CDR3 nucleotides read TGTGCCAGCCACCAGCTAGCGGGAGGAGCTAGCACAGATACGCAGTATTTT. As protein: CASHQLAGGASTDTQYF. The chain carries TRBV11-2 and TRBJ2-3, with TRBD2 identical over 11 bases. V shed 8 bases, J shed 0 bases, and the junction held 10 bases outside the gene matches. Germline assignment: CDR1 SGHAT and CDR2 FQNNGV. The CDR3 has 17 residues. The whole variable domain, filled in from reference TRBV11-2 and TRBJ2-3, reads EAGVAQSPRYKIIEKRQSVAFWCNPISGHATLYWYQQILGQGPKLLIQFQNNGVVDDSQLPKDRFSAERLKGVDSTLKIQPAKLEDSAVYLCASHQLAGGASTDTQYFGPGTRLTVL.